The present entry profiles one T cell receptor (beta chain) with its context. As yet, its antigen is unknown. Sequencing was performed with immunoSEQ multiplex PCR; in TCRdb, only in-frame clones are kept and a portion is missing. Of under 130,000 clones listed, 80% to 95% were seen once; the top ten hold 0.9% to 1.5%. These data come from a study of graft-versus-host responses after intestinal transplantation. Study as a whole: The transplants performed in recipients were multivisceral, liver-intestinal, or isolated intestinal. The whole recipient group had anti-thymocyte globulin induction followed by tacrolimus and steroids for three to four years. Study-level findings and limits: The marrow of recipients harbored GvH clones, and ileum or blood showed some of them first.

The germline gives CDR1 SGHTA, CDR2 FQGNSA. V was clipped by 4 bases and J by 11 bases, with 9 bases between them. CDR3 length: 12 amino acids. The rearrangement joins TRBV7-2 to TRBJ1-6, with D tentatively TRBD1 (5 bases). The specimen was unstimulated CD8+ T cells sorted from spleen or lymph node cells, collected before intestinal transplant. This TCR derives from a human donor who received an intestinal transplant. Written as DNA, the CDR3 is TGTGCCAGCAGCTGGACATATCCACCCCTCCACTTT. Protein sequence: CASSWTYPPLHF.